This T cell receptor (beta chain) was retrieved from a study of blood T cell repertoires in COVID-19. V was shortened by 4 bases and J by 4 bases, with 14 bases between the two germline ends. Germline CDR1 LNHNV, CDR2 YYDKDF (reference sequence). The CDR3 extends over 15 amino acids. Authors' processing steps: Reference gene primer amplification gave estimated nucleated cell counts. The protocol was immunoSEQ multiplex PCR, while the TCRdb copy is restricted to in-frame clones and leaves out a portion. The DNA was the basis for D and trimming; V, J and clone size are from that table. The sample includes approximately 82,000 clones, about four fifths of them seen just once.

This receptor was taken from a woman aged 70-85 years with acute or convalescent COVID-19. Specimen: peripheral blood. The chain combines TRBV15 with TRBJ2-1; a weak D match, TRBD2 (6 bases). As DNA, the CDR3 is TGTGCCACCAGCATTGCGGACTACCCATACAATGAGCAGTTCTTC. Translation gives CATSIADYPYNEQFF.